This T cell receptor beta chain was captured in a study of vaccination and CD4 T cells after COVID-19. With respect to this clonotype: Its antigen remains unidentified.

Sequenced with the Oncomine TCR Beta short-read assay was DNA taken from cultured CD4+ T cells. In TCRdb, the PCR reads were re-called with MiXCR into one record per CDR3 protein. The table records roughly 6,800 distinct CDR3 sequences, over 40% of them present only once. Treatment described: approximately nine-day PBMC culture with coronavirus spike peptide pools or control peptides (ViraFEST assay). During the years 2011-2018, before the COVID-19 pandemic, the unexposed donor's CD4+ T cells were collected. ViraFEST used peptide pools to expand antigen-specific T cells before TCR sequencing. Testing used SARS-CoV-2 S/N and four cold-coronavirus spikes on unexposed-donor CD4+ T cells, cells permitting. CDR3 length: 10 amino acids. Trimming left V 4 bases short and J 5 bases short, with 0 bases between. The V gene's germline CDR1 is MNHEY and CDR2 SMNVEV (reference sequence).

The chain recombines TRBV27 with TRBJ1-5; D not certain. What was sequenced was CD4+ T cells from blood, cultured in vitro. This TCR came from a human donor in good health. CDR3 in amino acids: CASSYQPQHF. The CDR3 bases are TGTGCCAGCAGTTATCAGCCCCAGCATTTT.